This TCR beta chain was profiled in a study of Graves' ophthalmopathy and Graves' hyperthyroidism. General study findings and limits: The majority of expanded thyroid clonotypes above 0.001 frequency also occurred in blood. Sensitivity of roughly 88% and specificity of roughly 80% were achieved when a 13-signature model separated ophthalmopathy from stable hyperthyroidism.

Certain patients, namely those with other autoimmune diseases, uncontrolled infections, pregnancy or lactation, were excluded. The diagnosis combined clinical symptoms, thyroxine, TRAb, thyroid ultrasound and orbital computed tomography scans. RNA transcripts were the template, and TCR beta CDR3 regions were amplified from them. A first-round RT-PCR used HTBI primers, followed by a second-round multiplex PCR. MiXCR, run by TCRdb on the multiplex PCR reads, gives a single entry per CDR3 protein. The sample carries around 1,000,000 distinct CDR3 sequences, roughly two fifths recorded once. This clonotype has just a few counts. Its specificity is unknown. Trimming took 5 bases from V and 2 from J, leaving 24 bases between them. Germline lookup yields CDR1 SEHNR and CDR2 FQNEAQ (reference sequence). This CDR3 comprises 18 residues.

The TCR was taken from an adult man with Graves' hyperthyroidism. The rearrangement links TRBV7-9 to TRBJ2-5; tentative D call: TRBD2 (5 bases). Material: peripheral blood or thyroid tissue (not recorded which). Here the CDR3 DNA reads TGTGCCAGCAGCACAGACCCCGATGAACTAGTTTTTCAAGAGACCCAGTACTTC. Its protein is CASSTDPDELVFQETQYF.